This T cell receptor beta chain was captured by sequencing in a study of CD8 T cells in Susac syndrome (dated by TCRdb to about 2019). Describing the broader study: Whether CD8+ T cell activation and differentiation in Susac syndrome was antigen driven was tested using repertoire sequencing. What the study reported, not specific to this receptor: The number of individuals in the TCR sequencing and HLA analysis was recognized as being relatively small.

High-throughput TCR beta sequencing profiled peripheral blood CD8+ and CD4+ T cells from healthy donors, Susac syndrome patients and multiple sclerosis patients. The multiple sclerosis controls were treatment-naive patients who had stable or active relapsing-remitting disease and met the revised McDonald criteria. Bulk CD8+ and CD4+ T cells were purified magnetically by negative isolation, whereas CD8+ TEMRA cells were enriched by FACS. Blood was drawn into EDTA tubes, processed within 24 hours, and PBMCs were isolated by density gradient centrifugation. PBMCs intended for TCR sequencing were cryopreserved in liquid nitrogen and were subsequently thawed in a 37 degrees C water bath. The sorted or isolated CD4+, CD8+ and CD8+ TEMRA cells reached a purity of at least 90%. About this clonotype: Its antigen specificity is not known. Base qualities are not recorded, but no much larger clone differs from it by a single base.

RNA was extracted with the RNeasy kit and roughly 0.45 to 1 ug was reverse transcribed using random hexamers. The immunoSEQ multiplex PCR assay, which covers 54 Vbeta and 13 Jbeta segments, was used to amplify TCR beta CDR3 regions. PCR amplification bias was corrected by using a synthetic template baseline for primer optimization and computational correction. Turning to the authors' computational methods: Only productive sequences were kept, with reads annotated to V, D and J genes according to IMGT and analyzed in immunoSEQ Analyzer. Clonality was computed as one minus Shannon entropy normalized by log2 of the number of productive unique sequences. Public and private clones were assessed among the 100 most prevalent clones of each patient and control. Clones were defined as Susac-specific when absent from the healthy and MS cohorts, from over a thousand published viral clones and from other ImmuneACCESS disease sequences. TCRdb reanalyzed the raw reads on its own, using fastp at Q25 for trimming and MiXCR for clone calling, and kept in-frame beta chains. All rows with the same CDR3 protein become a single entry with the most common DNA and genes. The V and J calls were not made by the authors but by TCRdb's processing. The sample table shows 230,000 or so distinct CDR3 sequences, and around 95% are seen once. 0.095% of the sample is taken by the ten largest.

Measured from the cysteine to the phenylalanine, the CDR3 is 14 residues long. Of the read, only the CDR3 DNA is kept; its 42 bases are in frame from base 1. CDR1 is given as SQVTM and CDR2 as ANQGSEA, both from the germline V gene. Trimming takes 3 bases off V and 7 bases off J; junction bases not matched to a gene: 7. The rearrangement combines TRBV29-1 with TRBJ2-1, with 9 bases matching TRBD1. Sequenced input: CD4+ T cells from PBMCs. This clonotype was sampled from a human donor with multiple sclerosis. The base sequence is TGCAGCGTTGAGGTGGGACAGGGTCGAAATGAGCAGTTCTTC. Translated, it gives CSVEVGQGRNEQFF.